Below, 20 T cell receptor beta chains from the same sample are listed, as sequenced in a study of blood T cell repertoires in COVID-19. Produced via immunoSEQ multiplex PCR; TCRdb's table is partial and in-frame only. This sample has about 59,000 clones; more than 75% occur once, and the top ten carry roughly 4.6%. Material for sequencing was peripheral blood. The receptors here all came from an elderly man in a cohort sampled during active COVID-19.

This sequence joins TRBV6-2 or TRBV6-3 and TRBJ1-2; unclear D gene. Looked up from germline, CDR1 is MNHEY and CDR2 is SVGEGT. CDR3 length equals 15 residues. Trimming cost V 2 bases and J 7 bases, with 17 bases left between them. The CDR3 DNA follows: TGTGCCAGCAGTTACCCTGAACGATTGACATCTGGCTACACCTTC. This codes for CASSYPERLTSGYTF.

This clone was counted a single time. This chain uses TRBV6-5 with TRBJ1-3; 7 bases line up with TRBD1. Losses at the gene ends were 2 bases for V and 2 bases for J; bases not matched to a gene: 0. The V gene's germline CDR1 is MNHEY and CDR2 SVGAGI. The CDR3 length is 14 residues. DNA for the CDR3: TGTGCCAGCAGTTACAGGGGGCCTGGAAACACCATATATTTT. This gives the protein CASSYRGPGNTIYF.

CDR3 residues: CASSIGLAGEETQYF. The CDR3 region has the DNA TGTGCCAGTAGTATAGGACTAGCGGGAGAAGAGACCCAGTACTTC. The chain joins TRBV19 to TRBJ2-5, with TRBD2 identical over 12 bases. Germline V gene lookup returns CDR1 LNHDA and CDR2 SQIVND (reference sequence). There are 15 residues in the CDR3. The V gene end was trimmed by 1 base and the J gene end by 3 bases; junction bases not matched to a gene: 0.

The rearrangement joins TRBV18 to TRBJ1-2; 7 bases are a match to TRBD1. Per the germline V gene, CDR1 is KGHSH and CDR2 is LQKENI. Trimming cost V 3 bases and J 3 bases; bases outside gene matches: 7. The CDR3 has 15 residues. The DNA for the CDR3 is TGTGCCAGCTCACCCCCGGGACAGCCCCACTATGGCTACACCTTC. It yields the protein CASSPPGQPHYGYTF.

The chain links TRBV7-8 to TRBJ2-1, with TRBD2 matching 12 bases. The ends lost 3 bases at V and 3 bases at J; junction bases unmatched: 6. There are 17 residues in the CDR3. Germline V gives CDR1 SGHVS, CDR2 FQNEAQ. The CDR3 sequence is CASSLRVTSGGYNEQFF. The DNA for the CDR3 is TGTGCCAGCAGCTTGAGGGTGACTAGCGGGGGCTACAATGAGCAGTTCTTC.

The chain is built from TRBV7-2 and TRBJ2-2, with D possibly TRBD1 on 5 matching bases. The CDR3 totals 13 residues. V lost 2 bases and J 5 bases, leaving 6 bases between the germline ends. Germline assignment: CDR1 SGHTA and CDR2 FQGNSA. Written as DNA, the CDR3 is TGTGCCAGCAGCTTACAGGGTACCGGGGAGCTGTTTTTT. As protein: CASSLQGTGELFF.

The chain links TRBV2 to TRBJ2-1; D uncertain. This CDR3 is built from 11 residues. In germline, CDR1 is SNHLY, CDR2 FYNNEI. V was cut by 2 bases and J by 8 bases, with 4 bases left in between. The CDR3 DNA sequence: TGTGCCAGCAGTGAAAGCGATGAGCAGTTCTTC. It encodes CASSESDEQFF.

The chain has TRBV5-1 and TRBJ2-7; TRBD2 is a possible D gene (6 bases). V lost 4 bases and J lost 9, with 14 bases in between. CDR1 and CDR2 (germline): SGHRS, YFSETQ. This CDR3 spans 12 amino acids. CDR3 region: CASSAEVGGQYF. For the CDR3, the DNA is TGCGCCAGCAGCGCGGAGGTCGGGGGGCAGTACTTC.

This clone showed up just once. V usage is TRBV20-1 and J usage is TRBJ2-1; D unresolved. From germline, CDR1 is DFQATT and CDR2 SNEGSKA (reference sequence). V lost 2 bases, J lost 3 bases, and 2 bases lay in between. This CDR3 contains 11 residues. The CDR3 DNA reads TGCAGTGCTAGACTCTACAATGAGCAGTTCTTC. Amino acid sequence: CSARLYNEQFF.

The DNA for the CDR3 is TGTGCCAGCTCACCAACAGCAACTAATGAAAAACTGTTTTTT. Its translation: CASSPTATNEKLFF. The chain couples TRBV18 to TRBJ1-4; D call uncertain. V was shortened by 2 bases and J by 0 bases, with 4 bases between the two germline ends. The CDR3 is 14 residues long. Germline-derived CDR1 and CDR2 are KGHSH and LQKENI.

V and J are TRBV27 and TRBJ1-5; TRBD1 agrees at 10 bases. The CDR3 loop spans 15 amino acids. CDR1 is MNHEY and CDR2 is SMNVEV in the germline V gene (reference sequence). The V gene end was trimmed by 5 bases and the J gene end by 4 bases; junction bases not matched to a gene: 5. Written as DNA, the CDR3 is TGTGCCAGCAGTCGCGGGACAGGGGTAAATCAGCCCCAGCATTTT. Protein: CASSRGTGVNQPQHF.

This clone was detected only a few times. The CDR3 loop reads CASSRFGQGDSPLHF. CDR3 nucleotide sequence: TGCGCCAGCAGCCGATTCGGACAGGGAGATTCACCCCTCCACTTT. This chain uses TRBV5-1 with TRBJ1-6, with 8 positions matching TRBD1. V lost 4 bases to trimming and J lost 8 bases; unmatched junction nucleotides: 8. CDR1 SGHRS and CDR2 YFSETQ come from the germline V gene. This CDR3 comprises 15 residues.

The V and J genes are TRBV19 and TRBJ2-7, with 10 bases aligning to TRBD1. Germline V gene lookup returns CDR1 LNHDA and CDR2 SQIVND (reference sequence). This CDR3 contains 14 residues. After removal of 4 bases from V and 2 bases from J, the junction contained 2 bases not matched to a gene. This CDR3 reads CASSTGQGAYEQYF. CDR3 bases: TGTGCCAGTAGTACTGGACAGGGGGCCTACGAGCAGTACTTC. The entire variable domain, with the rest obtained from reference TRBV19 and TRBJ2-7, is as follows: DGGITQSPKYLFRKEGQNVTLSCEQNLNHDAMYWYRQDPGQGLRLIYYSQIVNDFQKGDIAEGYSVSREKKESFPLTVTSAQKNPTAFYLCASSTGQGAYEQYFGPGTRLTVT.

The chain links TRBV30 to TRBJ2-2, with 14 bases aligning to TRBD2. Germline CDR1 is GTSNPN and CDR2 is SVGIG (reference sequence). Trimming cost V 4 bases and J 6 bases; bases outside gene matches: 4. The length of the CDR3 is 15 residues. CDR3 nucleotide sequence: TGTGCCTGGATTGGACTAGCGGGAGGAGCCGGGGAGCTGTTTTTT. As protein: CAWIGLAGGAGELFF.

This clone showed up just once. The gene calls are TRBV19 and TRBJ2-1, with D perhaps TRBD1 (6 bases). Between the trimmed V and J ends, which lost 5 bases and 8 bases, there was a span of 10 bases. Germline V gene data show CDR1 as LNHDA and CDR2 as SQIVND (reference sequence). The CDR3 has 12 amino acids. The chain's CDR3 is CASSHRVYEQFF. The CDR3 DNA reads as TGTGCCAGTAGTCACAGGGTCTATGAGCAGTTCTTC.

This sequence joins TRBV4-1 and TRBJ1-2; D gene unclear. Trimming removed 1 base at V and 6 bases at J, with 12 bases between. This CDR3 spans 14 amino acids. In germline, CDR1 is MGHRA, CDR2 YSYEKL. As DNA, the CDR3 is TGCGCCAGCAGCCAAGTAGCGGGGTACAATGGCTACACCTTC. Its translation is CASSQVAGYNGYTF.

This clone was counted only a few times. This rearrangement joins TRBV12-5 to TRBJ1-5; D unclear. The ends were cut back, 0 bases at V and 0 bases at J, with 12 bases in the middle. Germline loops: CDR1 LGHNT, CDR2 FRNRAP. The CDR3 has 17 amino acids. CDR3 region: CASGLVKGGYSNQPQHF. The CDR3 coding sequence is TGTGCTAGTGGTTTGGTAAAGGGAGGGTATAGCAATCAGCCCCAGCATTTT. The complete variable domain, with remaining parts taken from reference TRBV12-5 and TRBJ1-5, reads DARVTQTPRHKVTEMGQEVTMRCQPILGHNTVFWYRQTMMQGLELLAYFRNRAPLDDSGMPKDRFSAEMPDATLATLKIQPSEPRDSAVYFCASGLVKGGYSNQPQHFGDGTRLSIL.

The chain combines TRBV5-4 with TRBJ1-1; perhaps TRBD1 as D (6 bases). This CDR3 spans 14 amino acids. The germline gives CDR1 SGHNT, CDR2 YYREEE (reference sequence). The V gene lost 5 bases and the J gene lost 0 bases, with 11 bases spanning the gap. CDR3 residues: CASSLQGVNTEAFF. CDR3 DNA sequence: TGTGCCAGCAGTCTACAGGGTGTGAACACTGAAGCTTTCTTT.

The sample holds a few counts of this clone. The genes are TRBV5-1 and TRBJ2-2; D remains unclear. The CDR3 loop spans 15 amino acids. Germline CDR1 SGHRS, CDR2 YFSETQ. V lost 5 bases, J lost 2 bases, and 13 bases lay in between. The CDR3 sequence is CASSDLQINTGELFF. CDR3 nucleotides: TGCGCCAGCAGTGATTTGCAGATTAACACCGGGGAGCTGTTTTTT.

The rearrangement links TRBV10-3 to TRBJ2-7; 7 nucleotides agree with TRBD1. The length of the CDR3 is 15 residues. J was trimmed by 4 bases and V by 3 bases; bases with no gene match: 9. Germline V gene lookup returns CDR1 ENHRY and CDR2 SYGVKD. DNA for the CDR3: TGTGCCATCAGTGACCACAGGGGTCAAGAGTACGAGCAGTACTTC. Its protein is CAISDHRGQEYEQYF.